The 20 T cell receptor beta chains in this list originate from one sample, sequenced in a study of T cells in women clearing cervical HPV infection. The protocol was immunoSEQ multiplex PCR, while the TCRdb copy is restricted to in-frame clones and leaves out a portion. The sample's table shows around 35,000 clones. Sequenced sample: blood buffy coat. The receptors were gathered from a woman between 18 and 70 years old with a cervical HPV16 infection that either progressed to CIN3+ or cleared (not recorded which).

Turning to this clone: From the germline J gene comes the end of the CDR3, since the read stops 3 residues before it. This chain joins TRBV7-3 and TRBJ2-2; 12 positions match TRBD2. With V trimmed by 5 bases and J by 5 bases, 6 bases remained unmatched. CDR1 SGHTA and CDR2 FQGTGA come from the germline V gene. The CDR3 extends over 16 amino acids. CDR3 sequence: CASSPTSGRLTGELFF. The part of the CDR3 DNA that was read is TGTGCCAGCAGCCCAACTAGCGGGAGGTTAACCGGGGAG. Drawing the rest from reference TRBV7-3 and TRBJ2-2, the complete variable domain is GAGVSQTPSNKVTEKGKYVELRCDPISGHTALYWYRQSLGQGPEFLIYFQGTGAADDSGLPNDRFFAVRPEGSVSTLKIQRTERGDSAVYLCASSPTSGRLTGELFFGEGSRLTVL.

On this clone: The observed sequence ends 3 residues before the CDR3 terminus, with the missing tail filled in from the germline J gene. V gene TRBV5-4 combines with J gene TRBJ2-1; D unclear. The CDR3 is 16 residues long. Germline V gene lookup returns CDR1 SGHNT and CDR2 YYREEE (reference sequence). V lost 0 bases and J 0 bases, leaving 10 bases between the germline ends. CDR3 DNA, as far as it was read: TGTGCCAGCAGCTTGGTCGTCGGTAGCTCCTACAATGAG. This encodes CASSLVVGSSYNE. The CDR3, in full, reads CASSLVVGSSYNEQFF.

The covered CDR3 bases are TGCGCCAGCAGCCATTTACGGGGTGCGAACACCGGGGAG. This sequence encodes CASSHLRGANTGE. The CDR3 in its entirety is CASSHLRGANTGELFF. The J gene is TRBJ2-2, the V gene TRBV5-1, with a weak D call TRBD2 (5 bases). The read is 3 residues too short to cover the CDR3 end, so that end is filled in from the germline J gene. From germline, CDR1 is SGHRS and CDR2 YFSETQ. V was pared by 4 bases and J by 0 bases, with 13 bases between. This CDR3 has 16 amino acids.

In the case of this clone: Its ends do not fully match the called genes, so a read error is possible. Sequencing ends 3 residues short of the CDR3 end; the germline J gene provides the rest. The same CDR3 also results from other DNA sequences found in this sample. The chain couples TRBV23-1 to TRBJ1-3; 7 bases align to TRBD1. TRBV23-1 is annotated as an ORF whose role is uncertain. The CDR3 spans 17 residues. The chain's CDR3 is CASSQSGTASCGNTIYF. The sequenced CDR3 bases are TGCGCCAGCAGTCAATCGGGGACAGCTTCGTGTGGAAACACA.

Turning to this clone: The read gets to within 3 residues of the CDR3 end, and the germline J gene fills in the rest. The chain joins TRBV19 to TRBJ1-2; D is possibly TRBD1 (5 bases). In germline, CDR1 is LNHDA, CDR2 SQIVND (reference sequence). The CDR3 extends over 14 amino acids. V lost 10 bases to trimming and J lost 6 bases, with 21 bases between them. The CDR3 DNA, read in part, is TGTGCCATAAAACACAACGGGGGGACTAATGGC. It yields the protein CAIKHNGGTNG. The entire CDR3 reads CAIKHNGGTNGYTF. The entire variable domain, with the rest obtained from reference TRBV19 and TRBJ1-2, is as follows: DGGITQSPKYLFRKEGQNVTLSCEQNLNHDAMYWYRQDPGQGLRLIYYSQIVNDFQKGDIAEGYSVSREKKESFPLTVTSAQKNPTAFYLCAIKHNGGTNGYTFGSGTRLTVV.

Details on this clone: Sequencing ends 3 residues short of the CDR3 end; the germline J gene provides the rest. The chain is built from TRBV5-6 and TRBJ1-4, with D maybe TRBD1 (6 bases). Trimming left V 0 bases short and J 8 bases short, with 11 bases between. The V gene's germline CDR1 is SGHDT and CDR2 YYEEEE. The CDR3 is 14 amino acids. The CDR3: CASSLDRAEEKLFF. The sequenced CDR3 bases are TGTGCCAGCAGCTTGGACAGGGCAGAGGAAAAA.

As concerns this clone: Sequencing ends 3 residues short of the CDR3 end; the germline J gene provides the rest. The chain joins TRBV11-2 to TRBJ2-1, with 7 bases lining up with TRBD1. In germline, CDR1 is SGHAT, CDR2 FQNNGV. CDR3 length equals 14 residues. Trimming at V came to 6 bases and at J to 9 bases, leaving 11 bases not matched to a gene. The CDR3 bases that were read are TGTGCCAGCAGTCTACTCCGGGACAGCAGTGAG. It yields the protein CASSLLRDSSE. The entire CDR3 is CASSLLRDSSEQFF.

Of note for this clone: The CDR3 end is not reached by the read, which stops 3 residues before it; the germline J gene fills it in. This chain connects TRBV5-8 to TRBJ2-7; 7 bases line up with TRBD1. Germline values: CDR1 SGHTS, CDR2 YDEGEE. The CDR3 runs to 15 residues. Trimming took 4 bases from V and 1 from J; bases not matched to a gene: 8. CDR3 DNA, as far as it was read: TGTGCCAGCAGCCCGACCCAGGGGGTGTCCTACGAG. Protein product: CASSPTQGVSYE. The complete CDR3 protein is CASSPTQGVSYEQYF.

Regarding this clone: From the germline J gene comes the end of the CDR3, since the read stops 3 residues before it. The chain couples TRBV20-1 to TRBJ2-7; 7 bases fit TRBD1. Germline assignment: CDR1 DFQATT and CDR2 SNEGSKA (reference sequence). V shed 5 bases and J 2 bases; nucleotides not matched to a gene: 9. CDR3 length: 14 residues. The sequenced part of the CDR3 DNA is TGCAGTGCTGCTACGGGACAGATCGCCTACGAG. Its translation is CSAATGQIAYE. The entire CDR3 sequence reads CSAATGQIAYEQYF.

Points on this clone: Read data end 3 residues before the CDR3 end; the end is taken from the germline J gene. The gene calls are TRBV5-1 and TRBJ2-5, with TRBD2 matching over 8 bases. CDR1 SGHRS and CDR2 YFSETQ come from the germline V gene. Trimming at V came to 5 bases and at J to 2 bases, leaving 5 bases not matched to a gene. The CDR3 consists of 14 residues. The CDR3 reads CASSGGGIQETQYF. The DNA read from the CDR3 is TGCGCCAGCAGTGGCGGGGGGATACAAGAGACC.

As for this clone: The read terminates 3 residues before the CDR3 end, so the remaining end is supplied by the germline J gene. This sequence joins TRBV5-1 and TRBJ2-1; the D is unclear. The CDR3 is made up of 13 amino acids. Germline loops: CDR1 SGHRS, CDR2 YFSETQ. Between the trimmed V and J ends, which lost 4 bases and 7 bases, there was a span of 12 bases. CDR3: CASSETAGNEQFF. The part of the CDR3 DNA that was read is TGCGCCAGCAGCGAAACTGCCGGGAATGAG.

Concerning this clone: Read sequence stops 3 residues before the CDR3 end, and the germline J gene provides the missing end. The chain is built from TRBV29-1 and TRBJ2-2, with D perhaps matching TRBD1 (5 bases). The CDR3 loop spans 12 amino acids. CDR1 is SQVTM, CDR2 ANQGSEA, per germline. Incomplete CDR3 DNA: TGCAGCGTTGACGATGGGGCCAACGTG. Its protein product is CSVDDGANV. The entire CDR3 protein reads CSVDDGANVLFF.

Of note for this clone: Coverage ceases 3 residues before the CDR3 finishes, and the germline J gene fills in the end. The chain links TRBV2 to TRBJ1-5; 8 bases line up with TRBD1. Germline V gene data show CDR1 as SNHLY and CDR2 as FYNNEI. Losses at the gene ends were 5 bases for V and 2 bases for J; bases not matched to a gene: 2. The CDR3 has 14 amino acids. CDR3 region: CASSSGGGNQPQHF. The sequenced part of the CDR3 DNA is TGTGCCAGCAGTTCAGGGGGCGGCAATCAGCCC.

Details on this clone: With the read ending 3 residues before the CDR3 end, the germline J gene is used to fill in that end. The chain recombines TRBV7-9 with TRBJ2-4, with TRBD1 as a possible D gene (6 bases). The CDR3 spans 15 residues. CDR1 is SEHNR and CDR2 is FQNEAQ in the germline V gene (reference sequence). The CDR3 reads CASSLETGFGYGQYF. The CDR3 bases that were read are TGTGCCAGCAGCTTGGAAACAGGGTTTGGCTATGGT.

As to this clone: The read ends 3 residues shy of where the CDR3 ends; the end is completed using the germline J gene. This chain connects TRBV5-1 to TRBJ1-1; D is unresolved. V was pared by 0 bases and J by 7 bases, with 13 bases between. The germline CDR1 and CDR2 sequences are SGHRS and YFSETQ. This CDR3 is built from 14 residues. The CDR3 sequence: CASSLALVAGEAFF. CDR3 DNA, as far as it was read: TGCGCCAGCAGCTTGGCCTTAGTCGCAGGTGAA.

The CDR3 DNA, read in part, is TGTGCCAGCAGCTCCACTAGGGCCAGCACAGATACG. It translates to CASSSTRASTDT. The CDR3 in its entirety is CASSSTRASTDTQYF. The chain has TRBV7-8 and TRBJ2-3; D is perhaps TRBD2 (5 bases). Coverage ceases 3 residues before the CDR3 finishes, and the germline J gene fills in the end. CDR3 length equals 15 residues. Germline CDR1 and CDR2: SGHVS and FQNEAQ. Trimming took off 4 bases at V and 0 bases at J, with 11 bases between the two ends. Full variable domain (outside the CDR3, taken from reference TRBV7-8 and TRBJ2-3): GAGVSQSPRYKVAKRGQDVALRCDPISGHVSLFWYQQALGQGPEFLTYFQNEAQLDKSGLPSDRFFAERPEGSVSTLKIQRTQQEDSAVYLCASSSTRASTDTQYFGPGTRLTVL.

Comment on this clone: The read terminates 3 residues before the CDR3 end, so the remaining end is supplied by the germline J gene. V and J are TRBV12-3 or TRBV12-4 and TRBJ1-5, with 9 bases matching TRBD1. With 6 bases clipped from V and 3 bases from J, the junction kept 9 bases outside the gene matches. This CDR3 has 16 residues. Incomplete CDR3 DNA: TGTGCCAGCAGCCGGCCCGGGACAGGGCCCAATCAGCCC. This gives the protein CASSRPGTGPNQP. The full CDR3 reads CASSRPGTGPNQPQHF.

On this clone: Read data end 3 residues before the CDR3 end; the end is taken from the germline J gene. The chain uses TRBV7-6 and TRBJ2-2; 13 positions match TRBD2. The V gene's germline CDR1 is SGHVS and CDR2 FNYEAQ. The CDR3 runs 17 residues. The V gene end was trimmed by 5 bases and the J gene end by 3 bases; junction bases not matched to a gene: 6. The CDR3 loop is CASSPTTSGRDTGELFF. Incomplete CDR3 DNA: TGTGCCAGCAGCCCAACCACTAGCGGGAGGGACACCGGGGAG. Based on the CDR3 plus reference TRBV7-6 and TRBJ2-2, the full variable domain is GAGVSQSPRYKVTKRGQDVALRCDPISGHVSLYWYRQALGQGPEFLTYFNYEAQQDKSGLPNDRFSAERPEGSISTLTIQRTEQRDSAMYRCASSPTTSGRDTGELFFGEGSRLTVL.

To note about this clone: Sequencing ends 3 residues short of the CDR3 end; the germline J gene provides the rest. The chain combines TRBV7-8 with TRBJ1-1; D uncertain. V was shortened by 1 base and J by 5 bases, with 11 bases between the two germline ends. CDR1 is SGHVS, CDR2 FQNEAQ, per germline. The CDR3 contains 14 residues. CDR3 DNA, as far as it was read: TGTGCCAGCAGCTTAGAAGAAACTAGAACTGAA. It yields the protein CASSLEETRTE. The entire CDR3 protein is CASSLEETRTEAFF.

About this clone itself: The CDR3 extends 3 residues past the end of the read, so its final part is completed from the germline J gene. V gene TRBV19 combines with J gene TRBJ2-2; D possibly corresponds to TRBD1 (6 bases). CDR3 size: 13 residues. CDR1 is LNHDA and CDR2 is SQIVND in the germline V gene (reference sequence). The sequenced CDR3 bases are TGTGCCAGTAGTAGTTCAGGGGCTGAAAAG. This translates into CASSSSGAEK. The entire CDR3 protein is CASSSSGAEKLFF.